This T cell receptor beta chain is drawn from a study of blood T cell repertoires in COVID-19. CDR1 and CDR2 (germline): MRHNA, SNTAGT. The CDR3 is 15 amino acids. Losses at the gene ends were 2 bases for V and 5 bases for J; bases not matched to a gene: 4. Authors' processing steps: From reference gene primer amplification, estimates of nucleated cell counts were derived. The repertoire was sequenced with immunoSEQ multiplex PCR; TCRdb's copy has only in-frame clones and lacks some. V, J and clone size are taken as reported in that table, and D and trimming were inferred from the DNA itself. The data contain roughly 160,000 clones, roughly 82% of them seen just once; the ten biggest clones take up 8% to 13%.

This TCR derives from a man aged 45-65 years who had recovered from COVID-19. The chain recombines TRBV6-4 with TRBJ2-1; TRBD2 agrees at 9 bases. Sequencing input: PBMCs or T cells enriched from blood (not recorded which). CDR3 DNA: TGTGCCAGCAGTGACCCTAGCGGGACAAACAATGAGCAGTTCTTC. It translates to CASSDPSGTNNEQFF.